This T cell receptor (beta chain) was profiled in a study of blood T cell repertoires in COVID-19. Background on the study: Sites in the United States, Italy and Spain provided acute and convalescent COVID-19 samples.

Between the trimmed V and J ends, which lost 0 bases and 4 bases, there was a span of 13 bases. The germline CDR1 and CDR2 sequences are LGHNA and YSLEER. The CDR3 totals 15 residues. TCRdb's table, derived via immunoSEQ multiplex PCR, lists solely in-frame clones and lacks some. The table includes 40,000 to 55,000 clones, more than 70% detected once. The chain is built from TRBV4-3 and TRBJ2-7; a weak D match, TRBD2 (6 bases). The origin of this receptor is a human donor in a cohort sampled during active COVID-19. The sequenced sample was peripheral blood. CDR3 DNA: TGCGCCAGCAGCCAAGATTTGGGCGGGGTGTACGAGCAGTACTTC. Translating gives CASSQDLGGVYEQYF.